A single sample gave rise to the 7 T cell receptor beta chains below, sequenced in a study of blood T cell repertoires in COVID-19. Data came from immunoSEQ multiplex PCR; TCRdb stores just in-frame clones and leaves some out. This sample carries about 370,000 clones, around 91% of them seen once, and the ten largest clones take roughly 1%. Sequencing used PBMCs or T cells enriched from blood (not recorded which). The receptors come from a man between 18 and 35 years old who had recovered from COVID-19.

The chain's CDR3 is CASSVSRDSNYGYTF. DNA of the CDR3: TGCGCCAGCAGCGTCAGCAGGGACTCTAACTATGGCTACACCTTC. V is TRBV5-1 and J is TRBJ1-2, with a possible D match to TRBD1 (5 bases). The V gene lost 4 bases and the J gene lost 0 bases, with 13 bases spanning the gap. Germline CDR1 reads SGHRS; CDR2 reads YFSETQ. The CDR3 covers 15 residues. Full variable domain (outside the CDR3, taken from reference TRBV5-1 and TRBJ1-2): KAGVTQTPRYLIKTRGQQVTLSCSPISGHRSVSWYQQTPGQGLQFLFEYFSETQRNKGNFPGRFSGRQFSNSRSEMNVSTLELGDSALYLCASSVSRDSNYGYTFGSGTRLTVV.

This chain connects TRBV21-1 to TRBJ1-6. TRBV21-1 is flagged as a pseudogene. CDR3 length: 19 amino acids. The CDR3 loop reads CASSLGDRRVGPYNSPLHF. DNA for the CDR3: TGTGCCAGCAGCCTGGGAGATAGGAGGGTCGGGCCTTATAATTCACCCCTCCACTTT.

This chain links TRBV11-3 with TRBJ2-5; D gene uncertain. V was cut by 5 bases and J by 5 bases, with 15 bases left in between. Germline CDR1 SGHNT, CDR2 YENEEA. This CDR3 contains 14 residues. CDR3 protein: CASSPSVAAETQYF. The CDR3 DNA reads as TGTGCCAGCAGCCCCTCGGTTGCTGCGGAGACCCAGTACTTC. Drawing the rest from reference TRBV11-3 and TRBJ2-5, the complete variable domain is EAGVVQSPRYKIIEKKQPVAFWCNPISGHNTLYWYLQNLGQGPELLIRYENEEAVDDSQLPKDRFSAERLKGVDSTLKIQPAELGDSAVYLCASSPSVAAETQYFGPGTRLLVL.

This chain joins TRBV2 and TRBJ2-3, with D hard to call. Trimming pared 6 bases from V and 0 bases from J, leaving 4 bases between. Germline CDR1 SNHLY, CDR2 FYNNEI. The CDR3 loop spans 12 amino acids. This CDR3 is CASRTSTDTQYF. The CDR3 nucleotides are TGTGCCAGCAGGACAAGCACAGATACGCAGTATTTT.

This sequence joins TRBV6-1 and TRBJ1-1; TRBD1 is a possible D gene (6 bases). V was shortened by 5 bases and J by 6 bases, with 13 bases between the two germline ends. In germline, CDR1 is MNHNS, CDR2 SASEGT. CDR3 length equals 13 residues. In DNA form, the CDR3 reads TGTGCCAGCAGTCCCCGGGGGGCGGCTGAAGCTTTCTTT. Translating gives CASSPRGAAEAFF.

V is TRBV11-2 and J is TRBJ1-5, with D perhaps matching TRBD1 (5 bases). The germline V and J ends were trimmed by 0 bases and 0 bases, with 9 bases remaining between them. The germline CDR1 and CDR2 sequences are SGHAT and FQNNGV. This CDR3 comprises 16 residues. The CDR3 sequence is CASSLDWGYSNQPQHF. The CDR3 region has the DNA TGTGCCAGCAGCTTAGATTGGGGCTATAGCAATCAGCCCCAGCATTTT.

The gene calls are TRBV27 and TRBJ2-1; 7 bases agree with TRBD2. Looked up from germline, CDR1 is MNHEY and CDR2 is SMNVEV (reference sequence). V gave up 3 bases and J gave up 6 bases; unmatched junction bases: 8. This CDR3 spans 15 amino acids. The CDR3 DNA follows: TGTGCCAGCAGTTTGATGGCGGGAGTTCTCAATGAGCAGTTCTTC. Translated: CASSLMAGVLNEQFF.